Shown below are 5 T cell receptor beta chains from a single sample sequenced in a study of a mutant IDH1 vaccine in newly diagnosed glioma. The sample's time point: week 23, last vaccination. The vaccine gave 300 ug of a 20-mer mutant IDH1 peptide subcutaneously per dose. These receptors are not linked to any known antigen. Produced via immunoSEQ multiplex PCR; TCRdb's table is partial and in-frame only. The sample includes under 45,000 clones, about 75% of them seen just once. The sample consisted of PBMCs, taken from a glioma patient whose treatment included an IDH1 peptide vaccine. The receptors originated from a man aged 45 to 65 with glioma.

The chain links TRBV5-6 to TRBJ2-3; 9 nucleotides agree with TRBD2. The CDR3 has 16 amino acids. Germline V lookup: CDR1 SGHDT, CDR2 YYEEEE. V gave up 4 bases and J gave up 5 bases; unmatched junction bases: 11. The CDR3, as DNA: TGTGCCAGCAGCCCGAAGCTGCTAGCGGGGAGAGATACGCAGTATTTT. Translated: CASSPKLLAGRDTQYF.

J is TRBJ2-3 and V is TRBV19; D gene unclear. The CDR3 contains 13 residues. V lost 3 bases and J 1 base, leaving 5 bases between the germline ends. The germline V gene encodes CDR1 LNHDA and CDR2 SQIVND (reference sequence). CDR3 sequence: CASSMSGTDTQYF. The CDR3 DNA follows: TGTGCCAGTAGTATGAGCGGCACAGATACGCAGTATTTT. The full variable domain, rest sourced from reference TRBV19 and TRBJ2-3, is DGGITQSPKYLFRKEGQNVTLSCEQNLNHDAMYWYRQDPGQGLRLIYYSQIVNDFQKGDIAEGYSVSREKKESFPLTVTSAQKNPTAFYLCASSMSGTDTQYFGPGTRLTVL.

This clone has just one count. The chain employs TRBV10-3 and TRBJ1-2; 8 bases fit TRBD1. Germline lookup yields CDR1 ENHRY and CDR2 SYGVKD. V lost 4 bases and J lost 8; bases outside the gene matches: 9. The CDR3 contains 14 residues. Here the CDR3 DNA reads TGTGCCATCAGTGGATTCCAGACAGGGGCCGGCTACACCTTC. Amino acids: CAISGFQTGAGYTF.

This clone rates as medium-sized. The V and J genes are TRBV14 and TRBJ2-1; D may match TRBD1 or TRBD2 (6 bases each). The germline CDR1 and CDR2 sequences are SGHDN and FVKESK. V lost 4 bases and J lost 9, with 10 bases in between. The CDR3 contains 12 residues. CDR3 protein: CASSPGGGEQFF. DNA of the CDR3: TGTGCCAGCAGCCCCGGAGGGGGTGAGCAGTTCTTC.

The CDR3 nucleotides read TGTGCCAGCAGCCTCGGACCGAGCACAGATACGCAGTATTTT. Its protein is CASSLGPSTDTQYF. J is TRBJ2-3 and V is TRBV7-2; D gene ambiguous. V was shortened by 5 bases and J by 0 bases, with 9 bases between the two germline ends. The CDR3 is 14 amino acids. CDR1 is SGHTA, CDR2 FQGNSA, per germline.